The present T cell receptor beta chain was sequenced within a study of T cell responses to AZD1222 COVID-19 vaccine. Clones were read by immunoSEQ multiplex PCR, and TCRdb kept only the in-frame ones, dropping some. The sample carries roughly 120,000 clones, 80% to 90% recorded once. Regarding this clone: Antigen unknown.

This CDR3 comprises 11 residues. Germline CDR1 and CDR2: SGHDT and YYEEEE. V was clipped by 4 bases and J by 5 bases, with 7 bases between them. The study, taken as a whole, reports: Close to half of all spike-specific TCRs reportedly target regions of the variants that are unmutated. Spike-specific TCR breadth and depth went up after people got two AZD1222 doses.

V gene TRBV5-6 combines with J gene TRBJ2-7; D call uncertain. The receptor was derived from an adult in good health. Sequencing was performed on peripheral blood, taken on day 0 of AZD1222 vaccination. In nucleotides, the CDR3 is TGTGCCAGCAGCCACTTAAACGAGCAGTACTTC. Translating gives CASSHLNEQYF.